The clone carrying this T cell receptor beta chain showed up just once. The investigators split CD4+ cells into a CD45RA+ naive subset and a CD45RA-negative memory subset. The repertoire was sequenced with immunoSEQ multiplex PCR; TCRdb's copy has only in-frame clones and lacks some. Of over a million clones listed, around 95% were seen once; the top ten hold over 1%. The record originates from a study of shared clonotypes between healthy human individuals. The CDR3 length is 13 residues. The V gene lost 0 bases and the J gene lost 4 bases, with 5 bases spanning the gap. Germline-derived CDR1 and CDR2 are KGHSH and LQKENI.

This chain joins TRBV18 and TRBJ2-3; D remains unclear. The clonotype originates from a man aged 30 to 45 in good health. Sequencing was performed on naive CD4+ T cells sorted from blood. Subset specified: CD45RA+ positively selected. CDR3 region: CASSPPTADTQYF. The CDR3 DNA is TGTGCCAGCTCACCACCTACGGCAGATACGCAGTATTTT.